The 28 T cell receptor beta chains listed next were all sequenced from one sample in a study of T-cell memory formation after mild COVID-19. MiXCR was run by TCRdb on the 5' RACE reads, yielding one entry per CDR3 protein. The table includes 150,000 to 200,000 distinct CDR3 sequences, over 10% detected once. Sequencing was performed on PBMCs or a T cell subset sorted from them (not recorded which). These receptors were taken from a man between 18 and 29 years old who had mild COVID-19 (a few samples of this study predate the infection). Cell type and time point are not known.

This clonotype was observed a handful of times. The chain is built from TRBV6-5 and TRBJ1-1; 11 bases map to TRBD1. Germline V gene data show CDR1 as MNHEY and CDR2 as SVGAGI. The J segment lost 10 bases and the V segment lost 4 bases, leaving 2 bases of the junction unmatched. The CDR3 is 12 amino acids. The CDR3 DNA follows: TGTGCCAGCAGTTCGGGGACAGGGGGAGCTTTCTTT. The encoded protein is CASSSGTGGAFF.

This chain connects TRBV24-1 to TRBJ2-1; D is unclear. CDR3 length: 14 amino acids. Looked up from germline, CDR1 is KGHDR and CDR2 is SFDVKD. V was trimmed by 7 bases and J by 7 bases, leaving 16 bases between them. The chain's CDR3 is CATSGPRLGNEQFF. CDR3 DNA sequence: TGTGCCACCAGCGGACCCAGGCTGGGGAATGAGCAGTTCTTC.

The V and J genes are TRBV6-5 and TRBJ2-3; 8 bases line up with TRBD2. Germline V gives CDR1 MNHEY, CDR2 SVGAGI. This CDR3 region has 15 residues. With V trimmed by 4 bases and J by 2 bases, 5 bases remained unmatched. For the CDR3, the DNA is TGTGCCAGCAGTTCCCGGGGGGGAAACACAGATACGCAGTATTTT. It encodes CASSSRGGNTDTQYF.

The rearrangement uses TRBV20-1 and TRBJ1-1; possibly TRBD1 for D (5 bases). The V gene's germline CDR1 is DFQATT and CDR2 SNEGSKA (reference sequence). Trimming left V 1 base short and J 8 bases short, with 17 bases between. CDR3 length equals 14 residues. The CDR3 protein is CSARGGAGPSEAFF. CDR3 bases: TGCAGTGCTAGAGGAGGGGCGGGGCCCTCCGAAGCTTTCTTT.

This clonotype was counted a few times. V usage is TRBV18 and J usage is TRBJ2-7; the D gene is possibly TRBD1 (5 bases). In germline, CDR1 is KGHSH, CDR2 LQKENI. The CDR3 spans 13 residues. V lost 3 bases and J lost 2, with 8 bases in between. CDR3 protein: CASSPSQAYEQYV. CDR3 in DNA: TGTGCCAGCTCACCGTCACAGGCCTACGAGCAGTACGTC.

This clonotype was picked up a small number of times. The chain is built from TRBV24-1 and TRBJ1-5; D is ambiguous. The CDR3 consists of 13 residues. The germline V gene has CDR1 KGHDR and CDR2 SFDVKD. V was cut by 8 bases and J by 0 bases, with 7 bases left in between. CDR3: CATIWNSNQPQHF. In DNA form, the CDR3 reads TGTGCCACCATCTGGAATAGCAATCAGCCCCAGCATTTT.

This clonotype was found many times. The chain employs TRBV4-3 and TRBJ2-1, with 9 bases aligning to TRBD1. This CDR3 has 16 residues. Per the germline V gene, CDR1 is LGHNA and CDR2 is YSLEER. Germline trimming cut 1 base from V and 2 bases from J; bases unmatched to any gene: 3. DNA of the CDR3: TGCGCCAGCAGCCAAGGGACAGGGGTAACCTACAATGAGCAGTTCTTC. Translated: CASSQGTGVTYNEQFF.

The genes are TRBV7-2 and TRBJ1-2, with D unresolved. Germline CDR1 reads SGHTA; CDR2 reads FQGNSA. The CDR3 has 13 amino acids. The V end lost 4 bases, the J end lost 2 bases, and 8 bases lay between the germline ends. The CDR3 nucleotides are TGTGCCAGCAGCTCCCCGGGAAACTATGGCTACACCTTC. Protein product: CASSSPGNYGYTF.

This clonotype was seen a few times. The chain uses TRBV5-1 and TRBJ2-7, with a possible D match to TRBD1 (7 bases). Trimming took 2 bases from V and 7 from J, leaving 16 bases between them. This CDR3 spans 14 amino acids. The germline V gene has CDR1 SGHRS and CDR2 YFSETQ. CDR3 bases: TGCGCCAGCAGCTTAGGGACAGTCGGAGGGGAGCAGTACTTC. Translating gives CASSLGTVGGEQYF.

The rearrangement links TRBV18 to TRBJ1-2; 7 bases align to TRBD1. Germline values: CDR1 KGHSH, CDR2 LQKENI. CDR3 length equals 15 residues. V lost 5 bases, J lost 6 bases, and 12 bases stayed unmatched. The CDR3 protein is CASSSLGQAKDGYTF. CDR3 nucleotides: TGTGCCAGCTCATCGCTTGGACAGGCTAAGGATGGCTACACCTTC.

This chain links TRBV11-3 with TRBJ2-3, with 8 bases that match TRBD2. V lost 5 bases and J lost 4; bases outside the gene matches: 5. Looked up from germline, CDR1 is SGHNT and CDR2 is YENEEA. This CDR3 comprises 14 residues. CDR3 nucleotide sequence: TGTGCCAGCAGCGCCGGGGGGGCCGCAGATACGCAGTATTTT. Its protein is CASSAGGAADTQYF.

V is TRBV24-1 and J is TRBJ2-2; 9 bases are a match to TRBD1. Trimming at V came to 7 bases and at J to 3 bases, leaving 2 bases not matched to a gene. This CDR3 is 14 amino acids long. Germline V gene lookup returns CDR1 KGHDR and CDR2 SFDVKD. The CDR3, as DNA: TGTGCCACCAGAACAGGGGGCTACACCGGGGAGCTGTTTTTT. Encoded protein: CATRTGGYTGELFF.

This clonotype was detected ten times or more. CDR3 bases: TGCGCCAGCAGCTTGTCGCCAGTCCAAAATACGCAGTATTTT. It encodes CASSLSPVQNTQYF. The J gene is TRBJ2-3, the V gene TRBV5-1; D is uncertain. Per the germline V gene, CDR1 is SGHRS and CDR2 is YFSETQ. CDR3 size: 14 residues. The germline V and J ends were trimmed by 1 base and 7 bases, with 13 bases remaining between them.

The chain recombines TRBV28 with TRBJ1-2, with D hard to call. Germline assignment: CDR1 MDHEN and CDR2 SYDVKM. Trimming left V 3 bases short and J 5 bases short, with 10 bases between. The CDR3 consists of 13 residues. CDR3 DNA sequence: TGTGCCAGCAGTTTTGCACAGTCTTATGGCTACACCTTC. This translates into CASSFAQSYGYTF.

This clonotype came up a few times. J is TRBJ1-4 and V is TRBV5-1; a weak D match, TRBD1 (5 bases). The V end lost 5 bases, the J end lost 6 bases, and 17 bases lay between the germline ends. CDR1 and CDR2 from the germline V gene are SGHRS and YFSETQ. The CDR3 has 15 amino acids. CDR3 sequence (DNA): TGCGCCAGCAGTCAGGGACTTTATGCCGATGAAAAACTGTTTTTT. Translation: CASSQGLYADEKLFF.

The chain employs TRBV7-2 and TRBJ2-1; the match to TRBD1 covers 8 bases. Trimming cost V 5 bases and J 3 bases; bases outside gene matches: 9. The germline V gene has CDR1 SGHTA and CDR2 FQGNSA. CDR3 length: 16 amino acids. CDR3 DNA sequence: TGTGCCAGCAGCCCCTTTTCGGGACAGGACTACAATGAGCAGTTCTTC. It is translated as CASSPFSGQDYNEQFF.

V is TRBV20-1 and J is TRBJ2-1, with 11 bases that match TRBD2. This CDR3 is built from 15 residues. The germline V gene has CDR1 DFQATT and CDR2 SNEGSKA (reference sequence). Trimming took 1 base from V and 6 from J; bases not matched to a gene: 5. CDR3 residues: CSARVLAGGFNEQFF. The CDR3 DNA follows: TGCAGTGCTAGAGTCCTAGCGGGGGGATTCAATGAGCAGTTCTTC.

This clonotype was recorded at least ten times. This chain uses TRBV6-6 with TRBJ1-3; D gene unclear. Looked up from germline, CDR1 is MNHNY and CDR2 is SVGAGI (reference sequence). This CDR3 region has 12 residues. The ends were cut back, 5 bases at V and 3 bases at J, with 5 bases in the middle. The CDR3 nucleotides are TGTGCCAGCAGTCCCGGTGGAAACACCATATATTTT. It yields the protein CASSPGGNTIYF.

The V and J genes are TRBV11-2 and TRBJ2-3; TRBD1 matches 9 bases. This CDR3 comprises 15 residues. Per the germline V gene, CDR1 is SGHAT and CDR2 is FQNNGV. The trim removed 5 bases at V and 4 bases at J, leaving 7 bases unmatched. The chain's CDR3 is CASSHYRGPPDTQYF. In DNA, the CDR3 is TGTGCCAGCAGCCACTACAGGGGGCCCCCAGATACGCAGTATTTT. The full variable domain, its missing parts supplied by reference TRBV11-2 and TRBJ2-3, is EAGVAQSPRYKIIEKRQSVAFWCNPISGHATLYWYQQILGQGPKLLIQFQNNGVVDDSQLPKDRFSAERLKGVDSTLKIQPAKLEDSAVYLCASSHYRGPPDTQYFGPGTRLTVL.

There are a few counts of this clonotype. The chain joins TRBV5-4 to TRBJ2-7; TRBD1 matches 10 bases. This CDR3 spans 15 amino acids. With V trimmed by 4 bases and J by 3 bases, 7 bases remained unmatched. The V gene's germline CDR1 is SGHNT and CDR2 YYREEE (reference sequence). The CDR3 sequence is CASSRTGGLNYEQYV. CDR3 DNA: TGTGCCAGCAGCCGGACAGGGGGGCTAAACTACGAGCAGTACGTC.

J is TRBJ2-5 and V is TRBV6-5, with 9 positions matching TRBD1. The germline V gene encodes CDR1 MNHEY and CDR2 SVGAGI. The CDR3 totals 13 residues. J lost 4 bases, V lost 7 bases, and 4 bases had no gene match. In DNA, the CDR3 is TGTGCCAGCATCCAGACAGGGGGAGAGACCCAGTACTTC. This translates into CASIQTGGETQYF.

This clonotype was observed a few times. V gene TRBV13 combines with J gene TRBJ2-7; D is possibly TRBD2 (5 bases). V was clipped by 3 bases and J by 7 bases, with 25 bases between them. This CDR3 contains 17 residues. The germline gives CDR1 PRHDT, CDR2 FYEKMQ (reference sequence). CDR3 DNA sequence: TGTGCCAGCAGCTTGACCCTCGGGAACTCCCCATCGAGTGAGCAGTACTTC. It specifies CASSLTLGNSPSSEQYF.

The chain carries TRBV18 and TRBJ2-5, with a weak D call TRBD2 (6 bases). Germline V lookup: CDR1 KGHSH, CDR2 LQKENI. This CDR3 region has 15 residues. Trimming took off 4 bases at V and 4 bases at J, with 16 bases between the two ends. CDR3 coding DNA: TGTGCCAGCTCACGCTCAGGAGGGCAGGGAGAGACCCAGTACTTC. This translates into CASSRSGGQGETQYF.

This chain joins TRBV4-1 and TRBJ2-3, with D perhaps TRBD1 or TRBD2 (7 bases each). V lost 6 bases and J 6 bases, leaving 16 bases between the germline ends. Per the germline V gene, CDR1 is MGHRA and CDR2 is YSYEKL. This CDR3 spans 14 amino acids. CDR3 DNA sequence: TGCGCCAGCAGGCCCAGGGGGGGATCCGATACGCAGTATTTT. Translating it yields CASRPRGGSDTQYF.

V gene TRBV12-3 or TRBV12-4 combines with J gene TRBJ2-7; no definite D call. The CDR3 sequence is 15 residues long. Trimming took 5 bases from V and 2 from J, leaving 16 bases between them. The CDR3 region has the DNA TGTGCCAGCAGTCACGGGCAAACTTCGACCTACGAGCAGTACTTC. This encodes CASSHGQTSTYEQYF.

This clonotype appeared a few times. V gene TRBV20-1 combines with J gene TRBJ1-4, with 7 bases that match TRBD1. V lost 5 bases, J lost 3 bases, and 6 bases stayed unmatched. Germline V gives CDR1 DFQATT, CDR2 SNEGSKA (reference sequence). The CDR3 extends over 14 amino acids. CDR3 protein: CSAAIGTANEKLFF. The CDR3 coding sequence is TGCAGTGCTGCGATCGGGACAGCTAATGAAAAACTGTTTTTT.

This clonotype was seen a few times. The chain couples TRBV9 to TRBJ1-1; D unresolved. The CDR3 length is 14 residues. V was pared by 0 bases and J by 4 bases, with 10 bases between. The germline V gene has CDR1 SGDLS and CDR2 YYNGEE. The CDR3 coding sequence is TGTGCCAGCAGCGTAGAATCCCTCGGCACTGAAGCTTTCTTT. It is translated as CASSVESLGTEAFF.

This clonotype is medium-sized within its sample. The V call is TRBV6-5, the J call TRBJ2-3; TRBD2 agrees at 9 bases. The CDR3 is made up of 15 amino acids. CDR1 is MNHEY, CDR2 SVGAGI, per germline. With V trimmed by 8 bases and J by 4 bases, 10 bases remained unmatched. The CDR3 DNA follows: TGTGCCAGCTCAAGGCGGGGGGGGATCCCAGATACGCAGTATTTT. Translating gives CASSRRGGIPDTQYF.